The next 3 T cell receptor beta chains were all read from a single sample in a study of Graves' ophthalmopathy and Graves' hyperthyroidism. The TCR beta CDR3 regions underwent amplification from RNA transcripts. HTBI-primed first-round RT-PCR preceded second-round multiplex PCR. TCRdb reprocessed the multiplex PCR reads with MiXCR, giving one entry per CDR3 protein. The table has more than 300,000 distinct CDR3 sequences, about 18% seen once. Sequenced sample: peripheral blood. These receptors all stem from an adult woman with stable Graves' hyperthyroidism.

This clonotype has just one count. One end of the junction is discordant with germline, which a read error may explain. V is TRBV6-1 and J is TRBJ2-4; 8 nucleotides align to TRBD1. The CDR3 loop spans 8 amino acids. Per the germline V gene, CDR1 is MNHNS and CDR2 is SASEGT. The CDR3 loop is CGGQGFHF. As DNA, the CDR3 is TGTGGAGGACAGGGTTTTCACTTC.

The sample holds many counts of this clonotype. Here the CDR3 reads CASSNTRAAVYEQYF. The DNA of the CDR3 is TGTGCCAGTAGCAACACCAGGGCAGCTGTCTACGAGCAGTACTTC. The V and J genes are TRBV19 and TRBJ2-7, with D possibly being TRBD1 (5 bases). Germline lookup yields CDR1 LNHDA and CDR2 SQIVND (reference sequence). V was shortened by 6 bases and J by 3 bases, with 18 bases between the two germline ends. The CDR3 is 15 residues long.

A remark on this clonotype: Compared with germline, one end of the junction differs, possibly owing to a read error. This chain links TRBV12-3 or TRBV12-4 with TRBJ1-2, with D possibly being TRBD1 (5 bases). CDR3 size: 12 residues. CDR3 protein: CATGVGDYGYTF. The CDR3 nucleotides read TGTGCCACCGGGGTGGGGGACTATGGTTACACCTTC.